Below, one TCR beta chain is given with its context. This clone was seen only a few times. Which antigen it targets is not known. The junction and the germline gene differ at one end; a read error may be behind it. The cohort comprised some 730 healthy bone marrow donors. Cohort members were all nominally healthy when sampled, although unrecorded immune exposures were likely present. CMV serostatus was recorded as positive for 250 to 300 and negative for about half of the roughly 700 cohort members, whereas no CMV serostatus was recorded for the donor in question. Each donor provided a peripheral blood sample, and peripheral blood mononuclear cells were used for TCR beta sequencing. The Qiagen DNeasy Blood Extraction Kit was used to extract genomic DNA from the blood cell samples. This entry belongs to a study of cytomegalovirus exposure and HLA in healthy donors (dated by TCRdb to 2016 to 2017). Background on the whole study: According to an earlier analysis of several hundred of the donors, 150 million to 200 million T cells yielded 117 million unique TCR beta sequences and 276 Gb of sequence data. An early release that covered 640 HLA-typed donors contained approximately 300 gigabases of sequencing data and roughly 84 million unique TCR sequences. Among the roughly 400 genotyped donors, more than 70% belonged to the genetic ancestry cluster associated with self-reported Caucasian donors. The study aimed to test whether signatures of past pathogen exposure could be identified by cataloging public T cell receptors. The study used immunosequencing to profile the T cell repertoires of 666 subjects and linked those repertoires to cytomegalovirus serostatus. In addition to the first cohort of around 670 subjects, a separate validation cohort of approximately 130 different subjects was used. The study combined high-throughput TCR immunosequencing, statistical association of individual TCRs with disease status, and machine learning to predict cytomegalovirus infection status. In a later analysis, previously published TCR beta repertoires from about 670 donors were re-analyzed and high-resolution HLA genotyping was added so that TCR occurrence patterns could be studied. In the later analysis, no new phenotypic data were used to find candidate immune exposures; instead, reliance was placed on TCR beta sequences and their occurrence across donors. To decide whether each TCR beta V gene segment behaved as functional or pseudogenic, an earlier analysis of some 570 of the donors relied on high-throughput TCR beta sequencing. Donor age, sex, ethnicity and CMV serostatus were compiled together with the repertoire data. A later genetic analysis used genome-wide SNP genotypes for about 60% of the roughly 670 donors, treating that subset as a discovery cohort. All discovery cohort repertoires had been generated using a single sequencing platform. HLA typing covered class I and class II loci at four-digit resolution. Typing coverage differed by locus: A, B, C, DRB1 and DQB1 were typed in roughly 629-640 donors, DQA1 in approximately 520, DPA1 in 606, and DPB1 in 472. A few DR-DQ haplotypes were handled as single units for association and clustering because linkage in the cohort was strong. Among a few hundred genotyped donors of the cohort, an average of roughly 240,000 unique TCR beta nucleotide sequences were sequenced per donor, about a sixth of them non-productive. Here is what the overall study found, with its caveats: Compared with the approximately 720-donor mean, donors in an Asian-associated ancestry cluster had fewer N-insertions in productive TCRs, according to a later genetic analysis. CMV serostatus was the only immune exposure information available for the cohort. A later analysis associated about 17,000 TCR beta sequences with specific HLA alleles at a false discovery rate of 0.05. A few of the identified cytomegalovirus-associated TCR beta chains were confirmed in vitro to be specific for cytomegalovirus antigens. Sequencing depth was assumed to be roughly uniform across donors in the presence/absence analyses, though that assumption may not hold. Most TCR sequences were seen in very few donors, while some public TCRs were found in many individuals. A later analysis found that HLA-associated TCR beta chains were more clonally expanded and had lower generation probabilities than equally common non-associated chains. The earlier analysis of nearly 600 of the donors excluded some 15 rarely observed V segments, including chromosome 9 orphons, because counts were too low. According to the authors, the approach could potentially be generalized to other disease states and immunological phenotypes. In an earlier analysis of approximately 600 of the donors, most TCR beta V segments were observed in productive rearrangements about 90% or about 30% of the time, broadly matching IMGT annotations. Linkage disequilibrium might explain the correlated functional status among segregating V segments, but an unknown experimental factor could not be excluded. The study listed 150 to 200 TCR beta chains as associated with cytomegalovirus. Because HLA typing was unavailable for some donors at each locus, only the typed subset was used in association tests. The classifier was reported to diagnose cytomegalovirus status with high specificity and sensitivity in both the original cohort and the validation cohort. V-gene and J-gene trimming of TCR beta chains was associated with a missense DCLRE1C variant in a later genetic analysis, and the association was replicated in an independent cohort. Some IMGT-functional V segments, including TRBV6-2 and TRBV6-3, could not be distinguished by the 87-base-pair reads and were therefore excluded. A cluster of highly shared sequence variants was judged likely to be a technical artifact of the sequencing pipeline. A further reported finding was that TCR beta sequences accurately predicted the HLA-A and HLA-B alleles for most subjects in the first cohort. This cohort had only TCR beta chains sequenced, and the lack of alpha or paired-chain data limited which features could be detected. In a later analysis, several top co-occurrence clusters were reported to appear linked to parvovirus B19, influenza, CMV and Epstein-Barr virus. In a later analysis, TCR association rates were found to vary across HLA loci, with the most associated TCRs seen for DRB1 alleles and the fewest for HLA-C alleles. When HLA alleles, especially DR and DQ, strongly co-occurred, attributing TCR associations to individual alleles was difficult. Most CMV-associated TCR beta chains appeared to be HLA-restricted in a later analysis, and the HLA associations seemed to be driven largely by CMV exposure.

Counted from cysteine to phenylalanine, this CDR3 has 15 amino acids. The read is trimmed to its CDR3 DNA, 45 bases read in frame from base 1. Sequences PRHDT (CDR1) and FYEKMQ (CDR2) are obtained from the germline V gene (reference sequence). Library preparation employed the immunoSEQ multiplex PCR assay. For the multiplex PCR, a mixture combining 60 forward primers for TCR Vbeta segments and 13 reverse primers for TCR Jbeta segments was used. The CDR3 region of rearranged TCR beta genes was amplified from genomic DNA with a multiplex PCR assay. Amplified TCR beta libraries were sequenced as 87-base-pair reads on the Illumina HiSeq System. Regarding the original processing steps: A later analysis counted about 76 million unique TCR beta chains across the 666 repertoires, and some 11 million of these chains were shared by at least two donors. A nearest-neighbor algorithm error-corrected the raw reads and collapsed the reads into unique sequences, merging closely related sequences to remove PCR and sequencing errors. V, D and J gene segments were assigned by aligning CDR3 sequences to IMGT reference sequences. For a sequence to be retained, at least a six-nucleotide match to both a V gene segment and a J gene segment was required. A rearrangement was called productive if the CDR3 had no stop codons and remained in frame with V and J, and every other rearrangement was called non-productive. CDR3 was defined according to IMGT convention as the region running from the second conserved V-encoded cysteine to the conserved J-encoded phenylalanine. Sequences without an unambiguous match to a single V gene segment were excluded from the earlier analysis of about 600 of the donors. An earlier analysis of fewer than 750 of the donors called V segments functional above 56.7% productive rearrangements and segregating when the between-donor standard deviation exceeded 5%. To diagnose cytomegalovirus status from the catalog of TCR beta chain sequences, a statistical classification framework was built. V and J gene assignment, in a later analysis, came from comparing TCR nucleotide sequences with IMGT/GENE-DB human TR gene sequences. A later analysis assigned CDR3 sequences and most-parsimonious VDJ recombination scenarios with the TCRdist pipeline. In a later analysis, each TCR beta chain was defined by its CDR3 amino acid sequence together with its V-gene family, and reads lacking a unique V-gene family were excluded. A later analysis removed 500 to 600 highly shared, low-generation-probability nucleotide sequences to deal with suspected cross-contamination and a sequencing artifact. In a later analysis, a clonal expansion index was calculated for each public chain from normalized within-repertoire ranks of inferred template counts. In a later analysis, generation probabilities were computed with a VDJ recombination model fitted to out-of-frame rearrangements, and the resulting probabilities were checked against IGoR. In a later analysis, TCR-TCR, TCR-HLA and TCR-CMV co-occurrence was scored with hypergeometric tests, and a repertoire-size bias correction was applied to TCR pairs. In a later analysis, false discovery rates were estimated by permuting HLA or CMV assignments 20 times. In a later analysis, co-occurring TCRs were grouped using DBSCAN, with TCRdist sequence similarity added in when clustering inside HLA-allele-positive subsets. For co-occurrence clustering, repertoires with fewer than 30,000 or more than 120,000 public chains were excluded, along with several repertoires with anomalous nucleotide sharing. TCRdb carries this immuneACCESS record with in-frame sequences only. Its versions omit some clonotypes, under half of them owing to an unresolved V gene in the studies checked, with the rest unexplained. The V and J calls and clone size are taken from that table; D and trimming were inferred from the DNA. Counted in this sample were tens of thousands of clones; about 50% of them appeared once. The top ten clones comprise around 10% of the sample.

This sequence was found in a human donor in good health. The rearrangement joined TRBV13 to TRBJ2-7, with 11 central nucleotides matching TRBD1. Material for sequencing was PBMCs. The CDR3 here reads CASSQGTGGYYEQYF. The sequenced DNA: TGCGCCAGCAGCCAAGGGACAGGGGGGTACTACGAGCAGTACTTC.